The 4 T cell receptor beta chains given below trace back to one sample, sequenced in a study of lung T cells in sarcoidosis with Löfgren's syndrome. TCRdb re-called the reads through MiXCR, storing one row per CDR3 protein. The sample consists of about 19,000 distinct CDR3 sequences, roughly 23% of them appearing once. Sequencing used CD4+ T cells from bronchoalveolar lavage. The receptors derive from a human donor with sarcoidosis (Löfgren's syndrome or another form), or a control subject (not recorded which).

Here the CDR3 DNA reads TGCAGCGTTGAAGTAGCCGACGCAGGCTCCTACAATGAGCAGTTCTTC. The encoded protein is CSVEVADAGSYNEQFF. This chain connects TRBV29-1 to TRBJ2-1; D is unresolved. This CDR3 has 16 amino acids. CDR1 is SQVTM, CDR2 ANQGSEA, per germline. V lost 1 base and J 0 bases, leaving 13 bases between the germline ends.

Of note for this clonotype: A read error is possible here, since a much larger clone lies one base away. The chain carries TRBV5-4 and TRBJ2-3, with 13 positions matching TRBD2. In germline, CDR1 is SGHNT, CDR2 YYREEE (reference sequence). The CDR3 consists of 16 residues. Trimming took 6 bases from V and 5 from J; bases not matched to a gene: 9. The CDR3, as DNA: TGTGCCAGCAACCTAGGACTAGCGGGAGCCGAAGATACGCAGTATTTT. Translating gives CASNLGLAGAEDTQYF.

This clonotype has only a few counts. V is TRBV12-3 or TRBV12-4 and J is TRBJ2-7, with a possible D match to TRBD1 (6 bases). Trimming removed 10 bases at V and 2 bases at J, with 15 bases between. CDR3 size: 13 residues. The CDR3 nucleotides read TGTGCCACGAGTTGGGGGCCGACCTACGAGCAGTACTTC. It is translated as CATSWGPTYEQYF.

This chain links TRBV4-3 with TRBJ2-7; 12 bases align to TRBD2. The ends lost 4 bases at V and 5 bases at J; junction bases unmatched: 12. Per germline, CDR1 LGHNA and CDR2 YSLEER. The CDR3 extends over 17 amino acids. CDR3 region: CASSRATLAGGPDEQYF. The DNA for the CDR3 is TGCGCCAGCAGCCGAGCTACCCTAGCGGGAGGGCCGGACGAGCAGTACTTC.